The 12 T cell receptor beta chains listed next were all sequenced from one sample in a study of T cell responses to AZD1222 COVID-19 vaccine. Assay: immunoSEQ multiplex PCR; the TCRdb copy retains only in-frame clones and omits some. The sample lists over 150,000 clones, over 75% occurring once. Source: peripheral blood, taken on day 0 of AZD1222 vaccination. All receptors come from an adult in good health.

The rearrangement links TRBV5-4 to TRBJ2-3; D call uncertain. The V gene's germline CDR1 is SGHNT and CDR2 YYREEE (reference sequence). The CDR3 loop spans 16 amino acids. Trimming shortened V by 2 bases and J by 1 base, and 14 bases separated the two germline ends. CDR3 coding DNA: TGTGCCAGCAGCTTCCCTAGGCCGGTGGGCACAGATACGCAGTATTTT. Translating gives CASSFPRPVGTDTQYF. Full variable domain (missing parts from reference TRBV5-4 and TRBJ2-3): ETGVTQSPTHLIKTRGQQVTLRCSSQSGHNTVSWYQQALGQGPQFIFQYYREEENGRGNFPPRFSGLQFPNYSSELNVNALELDDSALYLCASSFPRPVGTDTQYFGPGTRLTVL.

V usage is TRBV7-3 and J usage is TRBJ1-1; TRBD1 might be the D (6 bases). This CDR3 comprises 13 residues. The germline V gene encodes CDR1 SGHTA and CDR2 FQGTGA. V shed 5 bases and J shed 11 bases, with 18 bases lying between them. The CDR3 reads CASSPDRGGIAFF. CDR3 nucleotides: TGTGCCAGCAGCCCGGATAGGGGGGGGATCGCTTTCTTT.

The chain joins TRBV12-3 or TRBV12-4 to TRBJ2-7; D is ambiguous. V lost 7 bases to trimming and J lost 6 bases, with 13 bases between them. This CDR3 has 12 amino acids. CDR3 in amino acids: CASTPNRFEQYF. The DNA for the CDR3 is TGTGCCAGCACCCCCAATAGGTTCGAGCAGTACTTC.

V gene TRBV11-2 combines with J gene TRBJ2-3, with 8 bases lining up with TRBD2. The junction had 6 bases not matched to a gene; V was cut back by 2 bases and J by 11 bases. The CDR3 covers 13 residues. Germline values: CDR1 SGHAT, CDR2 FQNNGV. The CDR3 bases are TGTGCCAGCAGCTTAACCGGGGGGGGGTTGCAGTATTTT. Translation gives CASSLTGGGLQYF. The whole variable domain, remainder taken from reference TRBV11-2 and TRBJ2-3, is EAGVAQSPRYKIIEKRQSVAFWCNPISGHATLYWYQQILGQGPKLLIQFQNNGVVDDSQLPKDRFSAERLKGVDSTLKIQPAKLEDSAVYLCASSLTGGGLQYFGPGTRLTVL.

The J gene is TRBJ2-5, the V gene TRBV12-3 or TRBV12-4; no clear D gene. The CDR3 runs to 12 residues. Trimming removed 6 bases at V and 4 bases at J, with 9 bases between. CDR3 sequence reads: CASSPAGETQYF. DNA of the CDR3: TGTGCCAGCAGCCCGGCAGGAGAGACCCAGTACTTC.

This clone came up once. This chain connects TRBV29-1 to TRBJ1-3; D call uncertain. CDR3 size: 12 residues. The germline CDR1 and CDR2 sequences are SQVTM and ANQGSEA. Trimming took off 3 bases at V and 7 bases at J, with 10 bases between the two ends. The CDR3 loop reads CSVEWGGNTIYF. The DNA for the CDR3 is TGCAGCGTTGAGTGGGGAGGGAACACCATATATTTT.

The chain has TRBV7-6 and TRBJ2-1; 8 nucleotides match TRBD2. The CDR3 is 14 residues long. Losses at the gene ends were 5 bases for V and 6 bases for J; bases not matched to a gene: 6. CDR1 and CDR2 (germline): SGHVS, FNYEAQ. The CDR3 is CASSPGGASNEQFF. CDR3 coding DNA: TGTGCCAGCAGCCCCGGGGGGGCAAGCAATGAGCAGTTCTTC. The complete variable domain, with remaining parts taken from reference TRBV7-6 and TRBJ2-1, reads GAGVSQSPRYKVTKRGQDVALRCDPISGHVSLYWYRQALGQGPEFLTYFNYEAQQDKSGLPNDRFSAERPEGSISTLTIQRTEQRDSAMYRCASSPGGASNEQFFGPGTRLTVL.

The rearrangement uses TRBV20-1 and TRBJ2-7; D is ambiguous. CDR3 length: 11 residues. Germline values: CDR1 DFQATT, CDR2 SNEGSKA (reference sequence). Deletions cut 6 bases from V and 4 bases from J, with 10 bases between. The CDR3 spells CSANEGYEQYF. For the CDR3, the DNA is TGCAGTGCCAACGAAGGGTACGAGCAGTACTTC.

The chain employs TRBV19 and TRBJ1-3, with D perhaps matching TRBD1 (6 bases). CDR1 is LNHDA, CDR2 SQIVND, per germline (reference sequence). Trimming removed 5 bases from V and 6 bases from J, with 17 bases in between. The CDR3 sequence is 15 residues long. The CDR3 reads CASSEDSVMENTIYF. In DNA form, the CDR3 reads TGTGCCAGTAGTGAGGACAGTGTGATGGAAAACACCATATATTTT.

The CDR3 DNA reads as TGTGCCAGCAGCTTAAGTGCGAGCGGGGTAGGGGCCAACGTCCTGACTTTC. It is translated as CASSLSASGVGANVLTF. The J gene is TRBJ2-6, the V gene TRBV7-8, with 7 bases identical to TRBD2. CDR1 and CDR2 (germline): SGHVS, FQNEAQ. Losses at the gene ends were 2 bases for V and 4 bases for J; bases not matched to a gene: 8. The CDR3 is made up of 17 amino acids.

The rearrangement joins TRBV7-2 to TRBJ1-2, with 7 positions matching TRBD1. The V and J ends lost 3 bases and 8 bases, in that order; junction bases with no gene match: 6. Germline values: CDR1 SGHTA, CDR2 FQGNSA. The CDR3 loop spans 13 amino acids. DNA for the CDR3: TGTGCCAGCAGCTTGGACAGGATGGGGGGCTACACCTTC. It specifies CASSLDRMGGYTF.

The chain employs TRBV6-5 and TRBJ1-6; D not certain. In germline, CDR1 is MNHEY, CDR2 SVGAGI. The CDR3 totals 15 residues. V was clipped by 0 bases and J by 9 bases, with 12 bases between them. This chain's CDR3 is CASSYSFSEGSPLHF. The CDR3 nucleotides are TGTGCCAGCAGTTACTCGTTTTCGGAGGGTTCACCCCTCCACTTT.